This is a list of T cell receptor beta chains from one sample in a study of monozygotic twins with inflammatory bowel disease. Using the 5' RACE reads, TCRdb records one entry per CDR3 protein without DNA. This sample's table reports 400,000 or so distinct CDR3 sequences. The sample was blood. These receptor sequences come from a human donor with ulcerative colitis or Crohn's disease, or a healthy co-twin of an affected twin (not recorded which). Each CDR3 is given with its conserved first and last residue.

j_call,v_call,cdr3_aa
TRBJ2-1,TRBV6-1,CASSPGLAGNNEQFF
TRBJ2-6,TRBV19,CASGTVGNSGANVLTF
TRBJ2-7,TRBV20-1,CSAMLAARYEQYF
TRBJ2-2,TRBV6-4,CASKSGANTGELFF
TRBJ2-2,TRBV3-1,CASSQAGPRQPSWLNTGELFF
TRBJ2-6,TRBV20-1,CSARMDSGANVLTF
TRBJ2-7,TRBV4-3,CASSPRPSGTYEQYF
TRBJ1-3,TRBV20-1,CSASRDRDSSGNTIYF
TRBJ2-7,TRBV7-2,CASSSGTVFYEQYF
TRBJ2-1,TRBV7-9,CASPSSPTYNEQFF
TRBJ2-5,TRBV7-2,CASNTYNQETQYF
TRBJ2-1,TRBV28,CASSLEKGSNEQFF
TRBJ1-5,TRBV12-3/TRBV12-4,CASSVQDQPQHF
TRBJ2-2,TRBV6-1,CASQKGFNTGELFF
TRBJ1-1,TRBV5-4,CASSIWGRNTEAFF
TRBJ2-7,TRBV6-6,CASTQPGSYEQYF
TRBJ2-2,TRBV12-3/TRBV12-4,CASSLRESTGELFF
TRBJ2-3,TRBV7-9,CASSLREREDTQYF
TRBJ2-1,TRBV29-1,CSVVGYNEQFF
TRBJ2-3,TRBV18,CASSSWPDTQYF
TRBJ2-7,TRBV18,CASSPVAQLGYEQYF
TRBJ1-1,TRBV5-4,CASISPGQGKTEAFF
TRBJ2-1,TRBV19,CASSGLAGIYNEQFF
TRBJ2-3,TRBV5-1,CASSLALAGVTDTQYF
TRBJ1-5,TRBV2,CASNIGGYNQPQHF
TRBJ1-2,TRBV18,CASSPPLGPGPYGYTF
TRBJ2-3,TRBV20-1,CSATDLPWTDTQYF
TRBJ1-5,TRBV7-8,CASSLESRVGNQPQHF
TRBJ2-7,TRBV2,CASCGDVTYEQYF
TRBJ2-1,TRBV6-5,CASRFLNEQFF
TRBJ2-7,TRBV5-1,CASTSVPGGYEQYF
TRBJ2-3,TRBV7-9,CANSLASGQGGTDTQYF
TRBJ2-5,TRBV3-1,CASSQEFKTQYF
TRBJ2-1,TRBV5-1,CARGGQENEQFF
TRBJ1-1,TRBV6-5,CASSYTGRTEAFF
TRBJ2-6,TRBV18,CASSPLDITGSSSGANVLTF
TRBJ1-2,TRBV11-2,CASSLGDSTLSGGYTF
TRBJ2-2,TRBV7-8,CASIPGLAFRNTGELFF
TRBJ1-1,TRBV14,CASSQRGYGNTEAFF
TRBJ2-2,TRBV27,CASSFGQRGELFF
TRBJ2-7,TRBV28,CASTLLGGFGVYEQYF
TRBJ2-5,TRBV7-2,CASSLATETQYF
TRBJ1-1,TRBV7-2,CASSLSATEAFF
TRBJ2-5,TRBV12-3/TRBV12-4,CASSFLVFRTSGIWETQYF